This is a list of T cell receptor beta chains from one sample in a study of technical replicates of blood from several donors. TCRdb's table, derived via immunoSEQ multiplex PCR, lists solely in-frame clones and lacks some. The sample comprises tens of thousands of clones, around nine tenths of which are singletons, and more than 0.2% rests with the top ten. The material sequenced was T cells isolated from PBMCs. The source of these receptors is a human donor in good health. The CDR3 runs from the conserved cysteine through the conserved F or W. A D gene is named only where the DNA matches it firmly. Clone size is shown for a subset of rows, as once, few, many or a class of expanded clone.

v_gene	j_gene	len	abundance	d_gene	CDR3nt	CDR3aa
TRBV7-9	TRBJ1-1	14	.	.	TGTGCCAGCAGCCTGGACACACACTATACTGAAGCTTTCTTT	CASSLDTHYTEAFF
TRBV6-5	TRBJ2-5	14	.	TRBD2	TGTGCCAGCAGTTTGATGACTAGCGCGAAGACCCAGTACTTC	CASSLMTSAKTQYF
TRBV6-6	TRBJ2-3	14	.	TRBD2	TGTGCCAGCAGTTACTCGGCGGGAGGGGATACGCAGTATTTT	CASSYSAGGDTQYF
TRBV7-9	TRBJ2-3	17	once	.	TGTGCCAGCAGCTTGGGGATAGCGTCTCGCGGCACAGATACGCAGTATTTT	CASSLGIASRGTDTQYF
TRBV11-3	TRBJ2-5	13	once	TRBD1	TGTGCCAGCAGCGGACAGGGGTCAGAGACCCAGTACTTC	CASSGQGSETQYF
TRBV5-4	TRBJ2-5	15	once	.	TGTGCCAGCAGCGGAAAAACCGGGATCGCCGAGACCCAGTACTTC	CASSGKTGIAETQYF
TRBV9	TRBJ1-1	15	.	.	TGTGCCAGCAGCGCTCAGACAGGTATGAACACTGAAGCTTTCTTT	CASSAQTGMNTEAFF
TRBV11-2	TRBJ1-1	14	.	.	TGTGCCAGCAGCTTAGATAGGAGGGGATCTGAAGCTTTCTTT	CASSLDRRGSEAFF
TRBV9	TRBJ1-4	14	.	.	TGTGCCAGCACGCAGGGTGATCAAAATGAAAAACTGTTTTTT	CASTQGDQNEKLFF
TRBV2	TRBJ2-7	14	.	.	TGTGCCAGCAGTGAAGCGGTCTACGGGTACGAGCAGTACTTC	CASSEAVYGYEQYF
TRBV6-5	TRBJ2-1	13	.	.	TGTGCCAGCAGTTATCAGCACAACAGTGAGCAGTTCTTC	CASSYQHNSEQFF
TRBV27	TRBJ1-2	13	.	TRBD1	TGTGCCAGCAGTTTATGGGCAGGGGGAGGCTACACCTTC	CASSLWAGGGYTF
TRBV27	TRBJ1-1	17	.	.	TGTGCCAGCAGTCCGCTAACTCAGGGTTCGGTGAACACTGAAGCTTTCTTT	CASSPLTQGSVNTEAFF
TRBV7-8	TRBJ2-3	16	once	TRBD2	TGTGCCAGCAGACCCGGGACTAGCGGGAGACGTAGTACGCAGTATTTT	CASRPGTSGRRSTQYF
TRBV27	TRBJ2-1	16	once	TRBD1	TGTGCCAGCAGAAACAGGGGGACGGAACCCTACAATGAGCAGTTCTTC	CASRNRGTEPYNEQFF
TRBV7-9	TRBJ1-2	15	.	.	TGTGCCAGCAGCTTAGGAGGGCAGGGGAACTATGGCTACACCTTC	CASSLGGQGNYGYTF
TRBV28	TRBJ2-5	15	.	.	TGTGCCAGCAGTTTAGGGGGCATCGTCCAAGAGACCCAGTACTTC	CASSLGGIVQETQYF
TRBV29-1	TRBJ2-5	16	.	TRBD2	TGCAGCGTAGGGGGACTAGAGGATTGGAACCAAGAGACCCAGTACTTC	CSVGGLEDWNQETQYF
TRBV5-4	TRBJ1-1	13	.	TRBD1	TGTGCCAGCAGCTTGGGGGACAGAACTGAAGCTTTCTTT	CASSLGDRTEAFF
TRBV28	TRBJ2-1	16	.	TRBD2	TGTGCCAGCAGTTTTGAAGCGGGAGGGCCGAGTAATGAGCAGTTCTTC	CASSFEAGGPSNEQFF
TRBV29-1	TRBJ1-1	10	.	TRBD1	TGCAGCGGAGGGACAGGGTCAACTTTCTTT	CSGGTGSTFF
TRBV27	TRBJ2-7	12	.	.	TGTGCCAGCAGTAAAACCGAGTCCGAGCAGTACTTC	CASSKTESEQYF
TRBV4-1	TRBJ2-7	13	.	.	TGCGCCAGCAGCCAGGAAACAGGGTGGAGGCAGTACTTC	CASSQETGWRQYF
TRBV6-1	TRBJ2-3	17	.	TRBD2	TGTGCCAGCAGTGAAGCGCCTGGGACTAGGTTCACAGATACGCAGTATTTT	CASSEAPGTRFTDTQYF
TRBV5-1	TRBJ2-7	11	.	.	TGCGCCAGCAGCCCTGGCAGCGAGCAGTACTTC	CASSPGSEQYF
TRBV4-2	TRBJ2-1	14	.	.	TGTGCCAGCAGCCAAGATGATTTCCGGCGGGAGCAGTTCTTC	CASSQDDFRREQFF
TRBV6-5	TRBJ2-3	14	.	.	TGTGCCAGCAGATATCGGGACACCACAGATACGCAGTATTTT	CASRYRDTTDTQYF
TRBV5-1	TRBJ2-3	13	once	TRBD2	TGCGCCAGTCTAGCGGGAGGGACAGATACGCAGTATTTT	CASLAGGTDTQYF
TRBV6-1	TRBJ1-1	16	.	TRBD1	TGTGCCAGCAGTGCCCATCCCAGGGGGATGAACACTGAAGCTTTCTTT	CASSAHPRGMNTEAFF
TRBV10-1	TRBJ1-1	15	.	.	TGCGCCAGCAGCCCGAGTCTTGGGGGCGGGGGTGAAGCTTTCTTT	CASSPSLGGGGEAFF
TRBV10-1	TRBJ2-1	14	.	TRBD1	TGCGCCAGCAGTGGTTGGACAGGGGATAATGAGCAGTTCTTC	CASSGWTGDNEQFF
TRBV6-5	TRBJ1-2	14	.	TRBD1	TGTGCCAGCAGTTACGGGACAGGGGACTATGGCTACACCTTC	CASSYGTGDYGYTF
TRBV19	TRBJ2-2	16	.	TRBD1	TGTGCCAGTAGTACGGGACAGGGAACGAACACCGGGGAGCTGTTTTTT	CASSTGQGTNTGELFF